These 14 T cell receptor beta chains came from one sample sequenced in a study of beta chain features in type 1 diabetes. Reverse transcribing all isolated RNA meant expressed TCRB transcripts were sequenced. Sequenced by immunoSEQ multiplex PCR; TCRdb stores in-frame clones only, minus some. This table holds about 120,000 clones, about a sixth found once. Notes on the study in general: Type 1 diabetes patients had moderately but significantly shorter TCRB CDR3s in all four CD4+ subsets.

These TCRs' antigens remain unknown. The sequencing sample was made of central memory CD4+ T cells from blood. These receptors all come from a man aged 30 to 45 with type 1 diabetes.

The chain recombines TRBV7-2 with TRBJ1-5, with D maybe TRBD1 (6 bases). Germline V gene lookup returns CDR1 SGHTA and CDR2 FQGNSA. This CDR3 has 13 amino acids. V dropped 4 bases and J dropped 5 bases, with 9 bases sitting between them. CDR3 nucleotide sequence: TGTGCCAGCAGCTGGAAGGGGGATCAGCCCCAGCATTTT. Translation gives CASSWKGDQPQHF.

The chain carries TRBV29-1 and TRBJ2-6; TRBD1 matches at 8 bases. Looked up from germline, CDR1 is SQVTM and CDR2 is ANQGSEA. The V gene end was trimmed by 6 bases and the J gene end by 0 bases; junction bases not matched to a gene: 7. CDR3 length: 16 amino acids. In DNA form, the CDR3 reads TGCAGCGTGCCGGGACAGGCAGACTCTGGGGCCAACGTCCTGACTTTC. Its translation: CSVPGQADSGANVLTF.

The rearrangement links TRBV11-2 to TRBJ2-2; D remains unclear. The CDR3 has 14 amino acids. Germline-derived CDR1 and CDR2 are SGHAT and FQNNGV. With 7 bases removed from V and 4 bases from J, the gap between germline ends came to 13 bases. The CDR3 is CASTQGSRTGELFF. CDR3 bases: TGTGCCAGCACTCAAGGATCTCGCACCGGGGAGCTGTTTTTT.

This clone came up a few times. The rearrangement uses TRBV10-3 and TRBJ2-2; 10 positions agree with TRBD1. Germline V CDR1 and CDR2: ENHRY, SYGVKD. The CDR3 consists of 15 residues. With V trimmed by 6 bases and J by 3 bases, 4 bases remained unmatched. The CDR3 loop reads CAIRRGTGDTGELFF. The CDR3 DNA sequence: TGTGCCATCAGGAGGGGGACAGGGGACACCGGGGAGCTGTTTTTT.

The table lists this clone with a few counts. This CDR3 is CASSQDQAGISYNEQFF. The CDR3 nucleotides read TGTGCCAGCAGCCAAGATCAAGCGGGAATCTCCTACAATGAGCAGTTCTTC. This chain connects TRBV4-2 to TRBJ2-1; 7 nucleotides agree with TRBD2. The junction had 5 bases not matched to a gene; V was cut back by 0 bases and J by 0 bases. This CDR3 has 17 amino acids. Germline assignment: CDR1 LGHNA and CDR2 YNFKEQ.

Points on this clone: This sample also contains other DNA sequences that code for the same CDR3. V usage is TRBV18 and J usage is TRBJ2-3; D may be TRBD1 (5 bases). Germline CDR1 is KGHSH and CDR2 is LQKENI. V was trimmed by 2 bases and J by 3 bases, leaving 9 bases between them. This CDR3 contains 14 residues. This CDR3 is CASSPSGWTDTQYF. The CDR3 nucleotides are TGTGCCAGCTCACCATCAGGGTGGACAGATACGCAGTATTTT.

As to this clone: Other DNA sequences within the sample encode an identical CDR3. This chain uses TRBV5-1 with TRBJ2-5; D is unresolved. CDR1 is SGHRS, CDR2 YFSETQ, per germline. The CDR3 is made up of 12 amino acids. Trimming removed 0 bases from V and 4 bases from J, with 4 bases in between. Here the CDR3 DNA reads TGCGCCAGCAGCTTGGGACCAGAGACCCAGTACTTC. It translates to CASSLGPETQYF.

The chain is built from TRBV6-5 and TRBJ2-3, with D possibly TRBD1 on 6 matching bases. The CDR3 has 13 residues. Germline V gene data show CDR1 as MNHEY and CDR2 as SVGAGI. The ends were cut back, 2 bases at V and 5 bases at J, with 8 bases in the middle. CDR3 residues: CASSYEGEDTQYF. The CDR3 region has the DNA TGTGCCAGCAGTTACGAGGGGGAAGATACGCAGTATTTT.

This clone has ten or more counts. CDR3 DNA sequence: TGTGCCAGCTCACGGACAGACTACAATGAGCAGTTCTTC. It translates to CASSRTDYNEQFF. J is TRBJ2-1 and V is TRBV18; D is possibly TRBD1 (6 bases). The germline CDR1 and CDR2 sequences are KGHSH and LQKENI. V was clipped by 4 bases and J by 3 bases, with 7 bases between them. The CDR3 consists of 13 residues.

The chain links TRBV5-6 to TRBJ2-1, with 9 bases fitting TRBD1. The CDR3 covers 16 residues. With 0 bases clipped from V and 4 bases from J, the junction kept 5 bases outside the gene matches. CDR1 and CDR2 (germline): SGHDT, YYEEEE. CDR3 loop: CASSLGRDRVYNEQFF. The CDR3 bases are TGTGCCAGCAGCTTGGGCCGGGACAGGGTATACAATGAGCAGTTCTTC.

This clone occurred a few times. This chain joins TRBV5-1 and TRBJ2-7, with D uncertain. Trimming took off 2 bases at V and 4 bases at J, with 13 bases between the two ends. In germline, CDR1 is SGHRS, CDR2 YFSETQ. The CDR3 consists of 14 residues. CDR3 sequence reads: CASSFERARYEQYF. The CDR3 DNA follows: TGCGCCAGCAGCTTTGAACGGGCGCGGTACGAGCAGTACTTC.

This clone was counted many times. This chain connects TRBV30 to TRBJ2-7; a possible D gene is TRBD1 (5 bases). This CDR3 has 17 residues. The germline gives CDR1 GTSNPN, CDR2 SVGIG (reference sequence). Between the trimmed V and J ends, which lost 3 bases and 6 bases, there was a span of 27 bases. CDR3 in amino acids: CAWSARVIQSAPSEQYF. The CDR3 nucleotides read TGTGCCTGGAGCGCCAGGGTAATACAATCCGCCCCATCCGAGCAGTACTTC. Filled out from reference TRBV30 and TRBJ2-7, the complete variable domain reads SQTIHQWPATLVQPVGSPLSLECTVEGTSNPNLYWYRQAAGRGLQLLFYSVGIGQISSEVPQNLSASRPQDRQFILSSKKLLLSDSGFYLCAWSARVIQSAPSEQYFGPGTRLTVT.

This clone was observed a few times. This chain connects TRBV4-3 to TRBJ2-2; tentative D call: TRBD1 (6 bases). CDR3 length equals 14 residues. The germline V and J ends were trimmed by 3 bases and 7 bases, with 12 bases remaining between them. Germline-derived CDR1 and CDR2 are LGHNA and YSLEER. CDR3 nucleotide sequence: TGCGCCAGCAGCCACAGGGAAGGGGGCGGGGAGCTGTTTTTT. It translates to CASSHREGGGELFF.

The chain carries TRBV7-2 and TRBJ1-4, with unresolved D. This CDR3 region has 13 residues. Trimming left V 3 bases short and J 8 bases short, with 10 bases between. CDR1 is SGHTA and CDR2 is FQGNSA in the germline V gene. This chain's CDR3 is CASSFASREKLFF. The CDR3 DNA reads as TGTGCCAGCAGCTTCGCTTCTCGCGAAAAACTGTTTTTT. Using reference TRBV7-2 and TRBJ1-4 for the parts outside the CDR3, the full variable domain is GAGVSQSPSNKVTEKGKDVELRCDPISGHTALYWYRQSLGQGLEFLIYFQGNSAPDKSGLPSDRFSAERTGGSVSTLTIQRTQQEDSAVYLCASSFASREKLFFGSGTQLSVL.